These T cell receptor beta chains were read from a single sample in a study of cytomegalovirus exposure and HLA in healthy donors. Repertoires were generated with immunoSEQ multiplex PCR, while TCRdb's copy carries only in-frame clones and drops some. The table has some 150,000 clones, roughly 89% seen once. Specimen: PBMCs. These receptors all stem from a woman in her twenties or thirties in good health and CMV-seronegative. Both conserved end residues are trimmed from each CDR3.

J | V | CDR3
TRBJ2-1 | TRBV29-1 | SDVTGVQWDNEQF
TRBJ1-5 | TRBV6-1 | ASSDGTEHQPQH
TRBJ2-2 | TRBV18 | ASSPRQGTGELF
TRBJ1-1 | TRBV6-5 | ASSEQGGTEAF
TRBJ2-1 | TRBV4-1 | ASSLGLAGGNEQF
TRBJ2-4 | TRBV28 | ASSLRQGRAKNIQY
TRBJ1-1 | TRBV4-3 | ASSPIGTGRVQDTEAF
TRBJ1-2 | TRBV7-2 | ASSSTGFRGYT
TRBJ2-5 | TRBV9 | ASSGTGVSQETQY
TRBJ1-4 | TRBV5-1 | ASSPLTGWVATNEKLF
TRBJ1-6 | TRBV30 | AWAGQGGSPLH
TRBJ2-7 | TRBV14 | ASSHRAGVAYEQY
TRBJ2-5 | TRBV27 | ASSLRVRGQETQY
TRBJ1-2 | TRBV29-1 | SVLDGDDYGYT
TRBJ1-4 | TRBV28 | ASSPPTEKLF
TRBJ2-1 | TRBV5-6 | ASSGGSSWYNEQF
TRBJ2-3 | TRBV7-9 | ASSWPPTDTQY
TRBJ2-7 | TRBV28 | ASSLPGFSYEQY
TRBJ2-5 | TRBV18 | ASSPPVSQGETQY
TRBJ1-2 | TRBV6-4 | ASFWGQDIGYGYT
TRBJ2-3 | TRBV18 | ASSPLSSTDTQY
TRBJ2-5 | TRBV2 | ASSLQPYQETQY
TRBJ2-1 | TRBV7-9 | ASSLGQGRDNEQF
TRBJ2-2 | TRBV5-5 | ASSLGRNTGELF
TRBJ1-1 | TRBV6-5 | ASSYSPGQRNTEAF
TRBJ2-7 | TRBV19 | ASSIQGRWDEQY
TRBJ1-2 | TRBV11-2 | ASSSWDRVPYGYT
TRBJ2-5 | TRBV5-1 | ASSSLGLAEETQY
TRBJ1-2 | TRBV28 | ASSFWGLSYGYT
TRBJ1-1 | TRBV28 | ASSDILPLGDYTEAF
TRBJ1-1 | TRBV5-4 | ASSLGGLEAF
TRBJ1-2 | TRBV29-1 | SVRDRLNYGYT